A selection of T cell receptor beta chains follows, all from one sample in a study of blood T cell repertoires in COVID-19. Repertoires were generated with immunoSEQ multiplex PCR, while TCRdb's copy carries only in-frame clones and drops some. The data show around 160,000 clones, roughly 80% seen once. Material for sequencing was peripheral blood. These receptor sequences come from a woman aged 40 to 50 with active or convalescent COVID-19. Each CDR3 is given with its conserved first and last residue. A D gene is named only where the DNA matches it firmly. Clone size is shown for a subset of rows, as once, few, many or a class of expanded clone.

d_call | j_call | v_call | clone_size | cdr3_aa | cdr3_nt
- | TRBJ2-5 | TRBV12-3/TRBV12-4 | - | CASSLMAAQYF | TGTGCCAGCAGTTTAATGGCGGCCCAGTACTTC
- | TRBJ1-3 | TRBV7-9 | - | CASSLQGTAGNTIYF | TGTGCCAGCAGCTTACAGGGAACTGCTGGAAACACCATATATTTT
TRBD2 | TRBJ2-1 | TRBV6-1 | - | CASSEGLAGESGNEQFF | TGTGCCAGCAGTGAAGGGCTAGCGGGAGAAAGCGGAAATGAGCAGTTCTTC
- | TRBJ2-7 | TRBV27 | - | CASSPFGDEQYF | TGTGCCAGCAGCCCCTTTGGAGACGAGCAGTACTTC
- | TRBJ2-5 | TRBV5-1 | - | CASRYYGGEETQYF | TGCGCCAGCCGCTATTATGGCGGGGAAGAGACCCAGTACTTC
- | TRBJ2-5 | TRBV27 | - | CASSPNQETQYF | TGTGCCAGCAGTCCCAACCAAGAGACCCAGTACTTC
- | TRBJ1-5 | TRBV20-1 | - | CSASFGSSQHF | TGCAGTGCTAGCTTTGGCAGTTCCCAGCATTTT
- | TRBJ2-1 | TRBV3-1/TRBV3-2 | - | CASSQADTRRFF | TGTGCCAGCAGCCAAGCGGACACTCGGCGGTTCTTC
TRBD2 | TRBJ2-3 | TRBV3-1/TRBV3-2 | - | CASSQDGAGVSTDTQYF | TGTGCCAGCAGCCAAGATGGGGCGGGGGTTAGCACAGATACGCAGTATTTT
TRBD1 | TRBJ2-2 | TRBV19 | - | CASSIPPDRVGGNTGELFF | TGTGCCAGTAGTATACCCCCGGACAGGGTAGGGGGGAACACCGGGGAGCTGTTTTTT
TRBD1 | TRBJ1-2 | TRBV7-2 | - | CASSFDRVRGYTF | TGTGCCAGCAGCTTCGACAGGGTGAGGGGCTACACCTTC
TRBD1 | TRBJ1-1 | TRBV25-1 | - | CASSGTGKTEAFF | TGTGCCAGCAGTGGGACAGGGAAGACTGAAGCTTTCTTT
TRBD2 | TRBJ2-1 | TRBV11-2 | - | CASSSALPSGRKGDEQFF | TGTGCCAGCAGCTCAGCGCTGCCTAGCGGGAGGAAAGGCGATGAGCAGTTCTTC
- | TRBJ2-7 | TRBV20-1 | - | CSASYNYEQYF | TGCAGTGCTAGCTATAACTACGAGCAGTACTTC
TRBD1 | TRBJ2-7 | TRBV13 | - | CASSSKGQGNYEQYF | TGTGCCAGCAGCTCGAAAGGACAGGGGAACTACGAGCAGTACTTC
- | TRBJ1-1 | TRBV28 | - | CASSLPSGLGTEAFF | TGTGCCAGCAGTTTACCGTCCGGGTTGGGCACTGAAGCTTTCTTT
- | TRBJ1-6 | TRBV19 | - | CASSIVGGRDSPLHF | TGTGCCAGTAGTATAGTCGGGGGGCGCGATTCACCCCTCCACTTT
- | TRBJ1-2 | TRBV5-8 | once | CASSEDPWDGYTF | TGTGCCAGCAGCGAGGATCCCTGGGATGGCTACACCTTC
- | TRBJ1-2 | TRBV6-5 | - | CASGVYGNYGYTF | TGTGCCAGCGGAGTTTATGGCAACTATGGCTACACCTTC
TRBD1 | TRBJ1-3 | TRBV30 | - | CAWSPDRASGNTIYF | TGTGCCTGGAGCCCCGACAGGGCCTCTGGAAACACCATATATTTT
- | TRBJ1-1 | TRBV27 | - | CASSLGGGFRTEAFF | TGTGCCAGCAGTTTAGGGGGGGGCTTTCGAACTGAAGCTTTCTTT
TRBD1 | TRBJ1-6 | TRBV30 | - | CAWSVRQGYSPLHF | TGTGCCTGGAGTGTAAGACAGGGGTACTCACCCCTCCACTTT
- | TRBJ2-3 | TRBV11-2 | - | CATPETERFTDTQYF | TGTGCCACCCCGGAGACAGAGCGATTCACAGATACGCAGTATTTT
TRBD1 | TRBJ1-1 | TRBV18 | - | CASSPQGASMNTEAFF | TGTGCCAGCTCACCACAGGGGGCCAGCATGAACACTGAAGCTTTCTTT
- | TRBJ1-6 | TRBV19 | - | CASSIFQGFNSPLHF | TGTGCCAGTAGTATCTTCCAGGGATTTAATTCACCCCTCCACTTT
TRBD2 | TRBJ2-3 | TRBV9 | - | CASSPGPLARTDTQYF | TGTGCCAGCAGCCCTGGACCACTAGCGCGCACAGATACGCAGTATTTT
TRBD1 | TRBJ2-3 | TRBV6-5 | - | CASSSGQGAQYF | TGTGCCAGCAGCTCCGGACAGGGGGCCCAGTATTTT
TRBD2 | TRBJ2-5 | TRBV27 | - | CASSFTPVRGVQETQYF | TGTGCCAGCAGTTTTACCCCCGTACGGGGGGTTCAAGAGACCCAGTACTTC
TRBD2 | TRBJ2-7 | TRBV7-2 | once | CASSALRGATYYEQYF | TGTGCCAGCAGCGCCCTGCGGGGGGCTACTTACTACGAGCAGTACTTC
- | TRBJ1-1 | TRBV2 | - | CASSGGREMDTEAFF | TGTGCCAGCAGTGGGGGGCGCGAAATGGACACTGAAGCTTTCTTT
TRBD1 | TRBJ1-2 | TRBV27 | - | CASSLEPGQGDYGYTF | TGTGCCAGCAGTTTAGAGCCGGGACAGGGGGACTATGGCTACACCTTC
- | TRBJ2-1 | TRBV19 | - | CASSIGGARIWNEQFF | TGTGCCAGTAGTATTGGGGGGGCCAGGATCTGGAATGAGCAGTTCTTC
- | TRBJ1-2 | TRBV4-2 | - | CASSPEKYNGYTF | TGTGCCAGCAGCCCAGAGAAGTACAATGGCTACACCTTC
TRBD1 | TRBJ1-4 | TRBV3-1/TRBV3-2 | - | CASSLRGELGEKLFF | TGTGCCAGCAGCCTCAGGGGGGAGCTTGGTGAAAAACTGTTTTTT
TRBD1 | TRBJ1-4 | TRBV5-1 | - | CASSLQGAPTNEKLFF | TGCGCCAGCAGCTTGCAGGGGGCTCCAACTAATGAAAAACTGTTTTTT
- | TRBJ1-5 | TRBV27 | many | CASSLWGRGNQPQHF | TGTGCCAGCAGTTTATGGGGGCGCGGCAATCAGCCCCAGCATTTT
- | TRBJ1-1 | TRBV6-6 | - | CASSYAQGGTEAFF | TGTGCCAGCAGTTACGCTCAGGGCGGTACTGAAGCTTTCTTT